These 25 T cell receptor beta chains came from one sample sequenced in a study of metastatic and nonmetastatic thyroid tumors. The entire patient cohort was treatment-naive prior to thyroid surgery. TCRdb re-called the PCR reads via MiXCR. The sample contains about 20,000 clones, roughly 14% of which appear only once. Sequences were obtained from blood. The receptors come from a female donor with papillary thyroid cancer or a benign thyroid nodule (not recorded which). Some clones in this sample may be carry-over from other donors' samples.

This clone was seen at least ten times. The chain uses TRBV11-1 and TRBJ1-1; TRBD1 is a possible D gene (6 bases). The CDR3 covers 17 residues. Germline CDR1 is SGHAT and CDR2 is FQDESV (reference sequence). The ends were cut back, 5 bases at V and 1 base at J, with 20 bases in the middle. The CDR3, as DNA: TGTGCCAGCAGCAGGATGGGGGGCCCTACTACGAACACTGAAGCTTTCTTT. This encodes CASSRMGGPTTNTEAFF.

Of note for this clone: A read error may produce the germline difference seen at one junction end. The CDR3 is CVSSQMTSHEQYF. CDR3 bases: TGTGTCAGCAGCCAGATGACGAGCCACGAGCAGTACTTC. The chain joins TRBV3-1 to TRBJ2-7; D call uncertain. Germline CDR1 and CDR2: LGHDT and YNNKEL (reference sequence). The CDR3 has 13 residues.

Judged by abundance, this clone is medium-sized. The J gene is TRBJ2-3, the V gene TRBV6-2 or TRBV6-3; D is unclear. V lost 5 bases to trimming and J lost 3 bases, with 6 bases between them. This CDR3 has 12 amino acids. CDR1 MNHEY and CDR2 SVGEGT come from the germline V gene. In nucleotides, the CDR3 is TGTGCCAGCAGTGACGAGACAGATACGCAGTATTTT. Amino acids: CASSDETDTQYF.

CDR3 residues: CASSLGFTGELFF. CDR3 nucleotide sequence: TGTGCCAGCAGCTTGGGTTTCACCGGGGAGCTGTTTTTT. V gene TRBV5-6 combines with J gene TRBJ2-2; unclear D gene. CDR3 length: 13 residues. The V end was cut by 0 bases, the J end by 4 bases, with 4 bases between. Germline loops: CDR1 SGHDT, CDR2 YYEEEE.

Ten or more counts support this clone. The chain is built from TRBV7-9 and TRBJ2-7; 8 nucleotides align to TRBD2. Germline CDR1 SEHNR, CDR2 FQNEAQ (reference sequence). V lost 1 base to trimming and J lost 2 bases; unmatched junction nucleotides: 4. The CDR3 consists of 15 residues. CDR3 DNA sequence: TGTGCCAGCAGCTTAGGTAGCGGGGTAACCTACGAGCAGTACTTC. It yields the protein CASSLGSGVTYEQYF.

This clone has just a few counts. An end of the junction does not agree with germline; a read error may underlie this. The chain has TRBV12-3 or TRBV12-4 and TRBJ1-6; the D gene is possibly TRBD1 (5 bases). CDR3 size: 15 residues. The CDR3 DNA reads as TGTGCCAGCAATTCTCGGACGGGGGAACACTCACCCCTCGACTTT. Translation gives CASNSRTGEHSPLDF.

This clone was seen at least ten times. This chain connects TRBV6-2 or TRBV6-3 to TRBJ2-3; D call uncertain. This CDR3 is 15 amino acids long. V lost 5 bases to trimming and J lost 3 bases, with 15 bases between them. CDR1 and CDR2 from the germline V gene are MNHEY and SVGEGT. Here the CDR3 reads CASSPVGSVTDTQYF. As DNA, the CDR3 is TGTGCCAGCAGTCCTGTGGGATCCGTTACAGATACGCAGTATTTT.

Details on this clone: At one boundary the junction diverges from the germline segment, which might be a read error. The chain combines TRBV19 with TRBJ2-2; the D gene is possibly TRBD1 (6 bases). Germline V CDR1 and CDR2: LNHDA, SQIVND (reference sequence). The CDR3 contains 12 residues. This CDR3 is CASSGQPGQLFF. CDR3 coding DNA: TGTGCCAGTAGTGGACAGCCCGGGCAGCTATTTTTT.

This clone was found many times. The chain employs TRBV20-1 and TRBJ1-5; D call uncertain. CDR1 is DFQATT, CDR2 SNEGSKA, per germline (reference sequence). Trimming took off 2 bases at V and 4 bases at J, with 9 bases between the two ends. The CDR3 runs 13 residues. CDR3 loop: CSARWTLNQPQHF. As DNA, the CDR3 is TGCAGTGCTAGATGGACTCTTAATCAGCCCCAGCATTTT.

Concerning this clone itself: Since a much larger clone is just one base distant, this may be a read error. The rearrangement uses TRBV20-1 and TRBJ1-5, with D perhaps TRBD1 (5 bases). The CDR3 consists of 13 residues. Trimming shortened V by 7 bases and J by 6 bases, and 16 bases separated the two germline ends. Germline V gene lookup returns CDR1 DFQATT and CDR2 SNEGSKA (reference sequence). For the CDR3, the DNA is TGCAGTGTCGGTGGGGCTGCCACTCAGCCCCAGCATTTT. It is translated as CSVGGAATQPQHF.

This clone was recorded many times. The chain carries TRBV20-1 and TRBJ2-5; 12 nucleotides agree with TRBD2. V lost 3 bases, J lost 5 bases, and 4 bases stayed unmatched. Germline loops: CDR1 DFQATT, CDR2 SNEGSKA (reference sequence). The CDR3 is 14 amino acids. Written as DNA, the CDR3 is TGCAGTGCTAGTACTAGCGGGGGGAGGGAGACCCAGTACTTC. Amino acids: CSASTSGGRETQYF.

This clone was detected many times. V is TRBV28 and J is TRBJ1-1; tentative D call: TRBD1 (5 bases). Trimming pared 7 bases from V and 5 bases from J, leaving 17 bases between. The germline V gene has CDR1 MDHEN and CDR2 SYDVKM. This CDR3 contains 14 residues. The CDR3 spells CASTGAGMLTEAFF. The CDR3 DNA is TGTGCCAGCACCGGGGCAGGGATGTTAACTGAAGCTTTCTTT.

This clone has at least ten counts. The rearrangement joins TRBV11-1 to TRBJ2-2, with 7 bases aligning to TRBD1. The CDR3 has 16 amino acids. J was trimmed by 1 base and V by 1 base; bases with no gene match: 3. Germline V gives CDR1 SGHAT, CDR2 FQDESV (reference sequence). CDR3 in amino acids: CASSLDRDRNTGELFF. The CDR3 DNA sequence: TGTGCCAGCAGCTTAGACCGGGACAGGAACACCGGGGAGCTGTTTTTT.

This rearrangement joins TRBV18 to TRBJ1-3; D possibly corresponds to TRBD1 (5 bases). The V and J ends lost 6 bases and 4 bases respectively, with 13 bases between them. The CDR3 totals 14 residues. CDR1 is KGHSH and CDR2 is LQKENI in the germline V gene. CDR3: CASSLGGAGNTIYF. The CDR3 DNA reads as TGTGCCAGCTCTCTGGGGGGTGCCGGAAACACCATATATTTT.

Many counts were recorded for this clone. The chain has TRBV6-1 and TRBJ2-3; the D gene is possibly TRBD1 (6 bases). The CDR3 extends over 14 amino acids. CDR1 is MNHNS and CDR2 is SASEGT in the germline V gene. V was clipped by 6 bases and J by 1 base, with 11 bases between them. CDR3 coding DNA: TGTGCCAGCAGCCGGACAGACCGCACAGATACGCAGTATTTT. Protein product: CASSRTDRTDTQYF.

This clone was counted only a few times. This chain links TRBV6-1 with TRBJ1-2; 9 bases line up with TRBD1. Germline V gene lookup returns CDR1 MNHNS and CDR2 SASEGT. The junction had 8 bases not matched to a gene; V was cut back by 11 bases and J by 7 bases. The length of the CDR3 is 12 residues. The DNA of the CDR3 is TGTGCCGGGCGGACAGGGGAGAGTGGCTACACCTTC. This codes for CAGRTGESGYTF.

This clone was counted at least ten times. The chain carries TRBV30 and TRBJ2-5; no reliable D call. The V gene lost 1 base and the J gene lost 5 bases, with 5 bases spanning the gap. CDR3 length equals 11 residues. The germline gives CDR1 GTSNPN, CDR2 SVGIG (reference sequence). CDR3 sequence: CAWSAAETQYF. The CDR3 DNA is TGTGCCTGGAGTGCTGCGGAGACCCAGTACTTC. The full variable domain, rest sourced from reference TRBV30 and TRBJ2-5, is SQTIHQWPATLVQPVGSPLSLECTVEGTSNPNLYWYRQAAGRGLQLLFYSVGIGQISSEVPQNLSASRPQDRQFILSSKKLLLSDSGFYLCAWSAAETQYFGPGTRLLVL.

This clone was detected a few times. The V call is TRBV9, the J call TRBJ2-3; 9 nucleotides align to TRBD2. V shed 4 bases, J shed 0 bases, and the junction held 9 bases outside the gene matches. CDR3 size: 17 residues. Germline V lookup: CDR1 SGDLS, CDR2 YYNGEE. The DNA for the CDR3 is TGTGCCAGCAGCTCTCGGACTAGCGACCGCAGCACAGATACGCAGTATTTT. As protein: CASSSRTSDRSTDTQYF. The whole variable domain, remainder taken from reference TRBV9 and TRBJ2-3, is DSGVTQTPKHLITATGQRVTLRCSPRSGDLSVYWYQQSLDQGLQFLIQYYNGEERAKGNILERFSAQQFPDLHSELNLSSLELGDSALYFCASSSRTSDRSTDTQYFGPGTRLTVL.

This clone was seen many times. The same CDR3 is also encoded by other DNA sequences in this sample. The chain employs TRBV29-1 and TRBJ2-7; D may be TRBD1 (5 bases). The CDR3 is 12 residues long. Per germline, CDR1 SQVTM and CDR2 ANQGSEA. V was cut by 4 bases and J by 0 bases, with 7 bases left in between. For the CDR3, the DNA is TGCAGCGTTGTTCAGGGCTCCTACGAGCAGTACTTC. Its protein is CSVVQGSYEQYF.

This clone was recorded many times. V is TRBV6-1 and J is TRBJ2-5; 8 bases are a match to TRBD2. CDR3 size: 16 residues. Trimming took 6 bases from V and 5 from J; bases not matched to a gene: 14. Per the germline V gene, CDR1 is MNHNS and CDR2 is SASEGT. The DNA of the CDR3 is TGTGCCAGCAGGACTGGGAACGGGGGGGTGGGGGAGACCCAGTACTTC. It specifies CASRTGNGGVGETQYF.

This clone was seen many times. CDR3 region: CASSLARSGETQYF. CDR3 DNA sequence: TGTGCCAGCAGCTTAGCACGTAGTGGAGAGACCCAGTACTTC. The chain has TRBV7-2 and TRBJ2-5; no firm D call. The V gene's germline CDR1 is SGHTA and CDR2 FQGNSA. The CDR3 length is 14 residues. The germline V and J ends were trimmed by 0 bases and 4 bases, with 9 bases remaining between them. Full variable domain (missing parts from reference TRBV7-2 and TRBJ2-5): GAGVSQSPSNKVTEKGKDVELRCDPISGHTALYWYRQSLGQGLEFLIYFQGNSAPDKSGLPSDRFSAERTGGSVSTLTIQRTQQEDSAVYLCASSLARSGETQYFGPGTRLLVL.

The table lists this clone with many counts. The genes are TRBV12-3 or TRBV12-4 and TRBJ2-5, with 7 bases identical to TRBD2. V lost 7 bases, J lost 2 bases, and 10 bases stayed unmatched. The CDR3 loop spans 15 amino acids. CDR3 sequence reads: CASTLGGGRQETQYF. The CDR3 region has the DNA TGTGCCAGCACTCTGGGGGGGGGGAGACAAGAGACCCAGTACTTC.

The chain uses TRBV20-1 and TRBJ2-7; TRBD1 is a possible D gene (6 bases). The ends were cut back, 6 bases at V and 0 bases at J, with 15 bases in the middle. Germline loops: CDR1 DFQATT, CDR2 SNEGSKA (reference sequence). The CDR3 is made up of 14 amino acids. This chain's CDR3 is CSATRQDSSYEQYF. For the CDR3, the DNA is TGCAGTGCCACTCGACAGGATAGCTCCTACGAGCAGTACTTC.

By its share, this clone is medium-sized. Within the sample, other DNA sequences also encode this same CDR3. The chain is built from TRBV19 and TRBJ2-7; no reliable D call. Trimming stripped 5 bases from V and 2 bases from J, with 10 bases between. CDR3 length: 13 residues. CDR1 is LNHDA, CDR2 SQIVND, per germline (reference sequence). This CDR3 reads CASSSTATYEQYF. CDR3 bases: TGTGCCAGTAGTTCGACGGCCACCTACGAGCAGTACTTC.

In this sample, this clone is medium-sized. The identical CDR3 is also encoded by other nucleotide sequences in the sample. The V gene is TRBV6-1, the J gene TRBJ1-6; D remains ambiguous. The CDR3 runs 16 residues. The germline V and J ends were trimmed by 5 bases and 0 bases, with 11 bases remaining between them. Germline-derived CDR1 and CDR2 are MNHNS and SASEGT. The CDR3 loop reads CASSWQISSYNSPLHF. The CDR3 region has the DNA TGTGCCAGCAGTTGGCAAATCAGCTCCTATAATTCACCCCTCCACTTT.